A single sample is the source of the 10 T cell receptor beta chains below, sequenced in a study of blood T cell repertoires in COVID-19 (TCRdb year 2020). Library preparation used the immunoSEQ multiplex PCR assay. In TCRdb, the immuneACCESS table is reduced to in-frame sequences with V and J assigned. These tables do not hold every clone; where another copy was compared, an unresolved V gene accounts for under half, and the others remain unexplained. The sample profile shows 220,000 or so clones; about 89% of them were found once. Around 6.5% of the sample belongs to the ten largest clones. The sequenced sample was peripheral blood. All receptors derive from a man aged 60 to 69 who had recovered from COVID-19.

The chain couples TRBV7-2 to TRBJ1-3; D uncertain. Germline V gene sequence: CDR1 SGHTA, CDR2 FQGNSA. Trimming took 1 base from V and 4 from J, leaving 14 bases between them. The CDR3 length is 16 residues. Here the CDR3 DNA reads TGTGCCAGCAGCTTAGGCTGGCAGGCCCCCGGAAACACCATATATTTT. Translation gives CASSLGWQAPGNTIYF.

The chain has TRBV5-5 and TRBJ1-1; D is perhaps TRBD1 (5 bases). V was shortened by 1 base and J by 11 bases, with 12 bases between the two germline ends. The CDR3 spans 12 residues. Germline assignment: CDR1 SGHKS and CDR2 YYEKEE (reference sequence). The CDR3 sequence is CASSLTLSGAFF. The CDR3 coding sequence is TGTGCCAGCAGCTTGACTCTATCAGGGGCTTTCTTT.

The gene calls are TRBV29-1 and TRBJ1-1; 7 nucleotides line up with TRBD1. Germline CDR1 and CDR2: SQVTM and ANQGSEA. The CDR3 covers 11 residues. With 7 bases clipped from V and 10 bases from J, the junction kept 9 bases outside the gene matches. The CDR3 nucleotides are TGCAGCGCTGCGGGACAGAGGGGAGCTTTCTTT. Translating it yields CSAAGQRGAFF.

The genes are TRBV23-1 and TRBJ2-1; D remains unclear. TRBV23-1 is treated as an ORF (open reading frame) with a function not yet certain. CDR3 length: 13 residues. V was clipped by 4 bases and J by 6 bases, with 10 bases between them. As DNA, the CDR3 is TGCGCCAGCAGTCCCGATAGCTGCAATGAGCAGTTCTTC. Translating gives CASSPDSCNEQFF.

This clone was seen a single time. The chain combines TRBV5-1 with TRBJ2-5; D possibly corresponds to TRBD1 (5 bases). The length of the CDR3 is 13 residues. Per the germline V gene, CDR1 is SGHRS and CDR2 is YFSETQ. The V end lost 2 bases, the J end lost 4 bases, and 9 bases lay between the germline ends. CDR3 in DNA: TGCGCCAGCAGCTTAGGGCAGGGAGAGACCCAGTACTTC. It is translated as CASSLGQGETQYF. The full variable domain, its missing parts supplied by reference TRBV5-1 and TRBJ2-5, is KAGVTQTPRYLIKTRGQQVTLSCSPISGHRSVSWYQQTPGQGLQFLFEYFSETQRNKGNFPGRFSGRQFSNSRSEMNVSTLELGDSALYLCASSLGQGETQYFGPGTRLLVL.

The J gene is TRBJ2-5, the V gene TRBV6-1, with 14 positions matching TRBD2. The CDR3 is 17 amino acids. The V and J ends lost 3 bases and 1 base, in that order; junction bases with no gene match: 4. Germline loops: CDR1 MNHNS, CDR2 SASEGT. The CDR3 DNA is TGTGCCAGCAGTGATTGGGGGACTAGCGGGAGCCAAGAGACCCAGTACTTC. Translating gives CASSDWGTSGSQETQYF.

The chain links TRBV5-1 to TRBJ2-3, with D maybe TRBD2 (6 bases). The CDR3 contains 15 residues. The germline V and J ends were trimmed by 4 bases and 1 base, with 13 bases remaining between them. CDR1 is SGHRS, CDR2 YFSETQ, per germline. DNA for the CDR3: TGCGCCAGCAGCCGAAATAGGGAGGGCACAGATACGCAGTATTTT. Protein product: CASSRNREGTDTQYF.

The gene calls are TRBV9 and TRBJ2-7, with D maybe TRBD1 (7 bases). Germline CDR1 reads SGDLS; CDR2 reads YYNGEE. CDR3 length: 13 residues. The ends were cut back, 4 bases at V and 7 bases at J, with 15 bases in the middle. CDR3 in DNA: TGTGCCAGCAGCATCACAGGGGCGGGGGAGCAGTACTTC. Residues: CASSITGAGEQYF.

The V and J genes are TRBV4-2 and TRBJ2-1, with 9 bases aligning to TRBD2. V was clipped by 0 bases and J by 9 bases; unmatched bases: 6. Per the germline V gene, CDR1 is LGHNA and CDR2 is YNFKEQ. The CDR3 loop spans 15 amino acids. The CDR3 region is CASSQDVLAGFEQFF. The CDR3 nucleotides read TGTGCCAGCAGCCAAGATGTTCTAGCGGGATTTGAGCAGTTCTTC.

The rearrangement links TRBV2 to TRBJ2-5; 10 nucleotides match TRBD2. Trimming removed 6 bases from V and 1 base from J; junction bases left unmatched: 5. The CDR3 is made up of 15 amino acids. Germline V gene lookup returns CDR1 SNHLY and CDR2 FYNNEI. The CDR3 is CASRPSGSGQETQYF. DNA for the CDR3: TGTGCCAGCAGGCCTAGCGGGAGTGGCCAAGAGACCCAGTACTTC.